Below, 17 T cell receptor beta chains from the same sample are listed, as sequenced in a study of neoadjuvant anti-PD-1 for oral cavity cancer. The assay was immunoSEQ multiplex PCR, and TCRdb's table has in-frame clones only and misses some. The table includes 30,000 to 35,000 clones, about 87% detected once. Sequencing was performed on PBMCs, taken before nivolumab (anti-PD-1) treatment. The receptors stem from a person between 40 and 80 years old with oral cavity squamous cell carcinoma.

Only one count was recorded for this clone. The chain links TRBV5-4 to TRBJ1-4; D might be TRBD1 (5 bases). The germline V and J ends were trimmed by 7 bases and 3 bases, with 16 bases remaining between them. Germline CDR1 is SGHNT and CDR2 is YYREEE (reference sequence). This CDR3 is built from 15 residues. CDR3 residues: CASSMGGDPNEKLFF. CDR3 nucleotide sequence: TGTGCCAGCTCCATGGGGGGAGACCCTAATGAAAAACTGTTTTTT. The full variable domain, with the rest looked up from reference TRBV5-4 and TRBJ1-4, is ETGVTQSPTHLIKTRGQQVTLRCSSQSGHNTVSWYQQALGQGPQFIFQYYREEENGRGNFPPRFSGLQFPNYSSELNVNALELDDSALYLCASSMGGDPNEKLFFGSGTQLSVL.

CDR3 amino acids: CASSGEVEGKRYGYTF. CDR3 nucleotide sequence: TGCGCCAGCAGTGGGGAAGTGGAGGGGAAGAGATATGGCTACACCTTC. The rearrangement links TRBV10-2 to TRBJ1-2, with D tentatively TRBD1 (5 bases). Trimming stripped 4 bases from V and 5 bases from J, with 20 bases between. Germline V gene data show CDR1 as WSHSY and CDR2 as SAAADI. The length of the CDR3 is 16 residues.

The chain links TRBV7-2 to TRBJ1-1; 7 nucleotides match TRBD1. V trimming: 8 bases; J trimming: 5 bases; junction bases outside the gene matches: 8. Germline V gene lookup returns CDR1 SGHTA and CDR2 FQGNSA. This CDR3 is built from 13 residues. The CDR3 here is CASRPTGATEAFF. The CDR3 DNA reads TGTGCCAGCCGACCAACAGGGGCAACTGAAGCTTTCTTT.

V and J are TRBV10-3 and TRBJ1-5, with D tentatively TRBD1 (5 bases). The germline V gene encodes CDR1 ENHRY and CDR2 SYGVKD. The CDR3 spans 14 residues. Trimming removed 5 bases at V and 2 bases at J, with 10 bases between. Written as DNA, the CDR3 is TGTGCCATCAGTCAGGGTAGTCGCAATCAGCCCCAGCATTTT. Protein sequence: CAISQGSRNQPQHF.

This rearrangement joins TRBV5-6 to TRBJ1-1, with a tentative D call TRBD1 (5 bases). There are 12 residues in the CDR3. V lost 2 bases, J lost 6 bases, and 8 bases lay in between. Germline values: CDR1 SGHDT, CDR2 YYEEEE. CDR3 nucleotides: TGTGCCAGCAGCTTTCGGGGACCTGAAGCTTTCTTT. Protein: CASSFRGPEAFF.

The chain has TRBV2 and TRBJ1-3; D is ambiguous. Trimming cost V 8 bases and J 0 bases, with 8 bases left between them. Per germline, CDR1 SNHLY and CDR2 FYNNEI. This CDR3 has 13 residues. CDR3 loop: CASARGSGNTIYF. CDR3 DNA: TGTGCCAGCGCACGTGGCTCTGGAAACACCATATATTTT.

CDR3 protein: CASSFPGGGQETQYF. The CDR3 DNA sequence: TGTGCCAGTAGTTTCCCGGGGGGAGGGCAAGAGACCCAGTACTTC. V gene TRBV19 combines with J gene TRBJ2-5, with 7 bases lining up with TRBD2. Germline loops: CDR1 LNHDA, CDR2 SQIVND (reference sequence). The CDR3 sequence is 15 residues long. Trimming at V came to 5 bases and at J to 2 bases, leaving 8 bases not matched to a gene.

The chain is built from TRBV19 and TRBJ1-5; D ambiguous. CDR3 length equals 15 residues. CDR1 is LNHDA, CDR2 SQIVND, per germline (reference sequence). The germline V and J ends were trimmed by 10 bases and 5 bases, with 21 bases remaining between them. In DNA, the CDR3 is TGTGCCACACAGAAAGGAGTCAGCGTCTATCAGCCCCAGCATTTT. It yields the protein CATQKGVSVYQPQHF.

The chain links TRBV6-1 to TRBJ2-7, with 9 bases identical to TRBD2. With 5 bases clipped from V and 2 bases from J, the junction kept 7 bases outside the gene matches. The CDR3 has 15 residues. CDR1 is MNHNS and CDR2 is SASEGT in the germline V gene. The chain's CDR3 is CASSPLAGTTYEQYF. DNA for the CDR3: TGTGCCAGCAGTCCACTAGCGGGCACGACCTACGAGCAGTACTTC.

The chain employs TRBV6-1 and TRBJ1-4; perhaps TRBD1 as D (5 bases). The V gene's germline CDR1 is MNHNS and CDR2 SASEGT. This CDR3 comprises 15 residues. V was trimmed by 1 base and J by 4 bases, leaving 10 bases between them. The CDR3 is CASSEGRGSNEKLFF. DNA for the CDR3: TGTGCCAGCAGTGAAGGAAGGGGTAGTAATGAAAAACTGTTTTTT.

The rearrangement links TRBV28 to TRBJ2-3, with D possibly being TRBD1 or TRBD2 (5 bases each). Trimming left V 7 bases short and J 2 bases short, with 16 bases between. The CDR3 runs to 15 residues. CDR1 is MDHEN, CDR2 SYDVKM, per germline. The CDR3 sequence: CASNPPGDLTDTQYF. CDR3 nucleotides: TGTGCCAGCAACCCCCCCGGGGACCTCACAGATACGCAGTATTTT. Variable domain in full (rest from reference TRBV28 and TRBJ2-3): DVKVTQSSRYLVKRTGEKVFLECVQDMDHENMFWYRQDPGLGLRLIYFSYDVKMKEKGDIPEGYSVSREKKERFSLILESASTNQTSMYLCASNPPGDLTDTQYFGPGTRLTVL.

This clone appeared a few times. The chain carries TRBV5-1 and TRBJ2-5, with 9 bases identical to TRBD2. Losses at the gene ends were 3 bases for V and 2 bases for J; bases not matched to a gene: 8. The CDR3 contains 16 residues. CDR1 SGHRS and CDR2 YFSETQ come from the germline V gene. In DNA form, the CDR3 reads TGCGCCAGCAGCTCAGAGCCCAGCGGGGGGCAAGAGACCCAGTACTTC. Translating gives CASSSEPSGGQETQYF. Supplemented by reference TRBV5-1 and TRBJ2-5, the full variable domain reads KAGVTQTPRYLIKTRGQQVTLSCSPISGHRSVSWYQQTPGQGLQFLFEYFSETQRNKGNFPGRFSGRQFSNSRSEMNVSTLELGDSALYLCASSSEPSGGQETQYFGPGTRLLVL.

The gene calls are TRBV6-6 and TRBJ2-5; D not resolved. The CDR3 length is 12 residues. The V end was cut by 2 bases, the J end by 2 bases, with 3 bases between. Germline CDR1 reads MNHNY; CDR2 reads SVGAGI (reference sequence). The chain's CDR3 is CASSYGQETQYF. In DNA, the CDR3 is TGTGCCAGCAGTTACGGGCAAGAGACCCAGTACTTC.

In DNA, the CDR3 is TGCGCCAGCAGCCAAGGGTTCAATGAGCAGTTCTTC. It codes for CASSQGFNEQFF. This chain joins TRBV4-3 and TRBJ2-1; D is unresolved. The CDR3 extends over 12 amino acids. Germline V gives CDR1 LGHNA, CDR2 YSLEER. V was cut by 1 base and J by 6 bases, with 4 bases left in between.

This clone was seen a single time. This chain links TRBV7-6 with TRBJ2-5, with TRBD1 as a possible D gene (6 bases). Per germline, CDR1 SGHVS and CDR2 FNYEAQ. V lost 5 bases, J lost 5 bases, and 21 bases lay in between. The CDR3 is 16 amino acids. In DNA form, the CDR3 reads TGTGCCAGCAGCGGCCAGACAGGCGGGTCCTGGGAGACCCAGTACTTC. Translating it yields CASSGQTGGSWETQYF.

V gene TRBV2 combines with J gene TRBJ1-6, with D perhaps TRBD1 (6 bases). Germline CDR1 SNHLY, CDR2 FYNNEI. The CDR3 length is 14 residues. V lost 6 bases and J 5 bases, leaving 11 bases between the germline ends. Here the CDR3 DNA reads TGTGCCAGCAGAATGGACAGAAATAATTCACCCCTCCACTTT. This sequence encodes CASRMDRNNSPLHF.

The chain recombines TRBV2 with TRBJ2-2, with TRBD1 as a possible D gene (5 bases). CDR3 length equals 17 residues. Germline assignment: CDR1 SNHLY and CDR2 FYNNEI. Trimming stripped 6 bases from V and 1 base from J, with 18 bases between. CDR3 bases: TGTGCCAGCAGAGACCAATTTAAAGGACAGAACACCGGGGAGCTGTTTTTT. Translating it yields CASRDQFKGQNTGELFF. The variable domain in full, completed from reference TRBV2 and TRBJ2-2, reads EPEVTQTPSHQVTQMGQEVILRCVPISNHLYFYWYRQILGQKVEFLVSFYNNEISEKSEIFDDQFSVERPDGSNFTLKIRSTKLEDSAMYFCASRDQFKGQNTGELFFGEGSRLTVL.